This T cell receptor (beta chain) was identified during a study of T cell repertoires in cytomegalovirus infection. As for the study in general: The public TCR beta signatures pointed to both CMV infection and matching HLA type. Study observations and caveats: Cumulative frequency (of public TCR beta family members) identified carriers of CMV plus the relevant HLA. CMV-specific TCR beta clonotypes restricted by HLA-C dominated the ex vivo response.

TCRdb re-derived calls from the reads in MiXCR, one entry per CDR3 protein. The sample has 200,000 to 300,000 distinct CDR3 sequences; 12% are singletons. This clonotype has a count of ten or more. The antigen is unknown. The J segment lost 6 bases and the V segment lost 1 base, leaving 9 bases of the junction unmatched. CDR3 length equals 16 residues. The germline V gene encodes CDR1 SGHTA and CDR2 FQGNSA. This rearrangement joins TRBV7-2 to TRBJ2-1; the match to TRBD1 covers 7 bases. Sequenced sample: PBMCs. The TCR comes from a human donor in good health (CMV status not recorded). Some clones in this sample may be carry-over from other donors' samples. Here the CDR3 DNA reads TGTGCCAGCAGCTTAGTAGGGACAGAACAATTCAATGAGCAGTTCTTC. It codes for CASSLVGTEQFNEQFF.